This record looks at one TCR beta chain sequence and its context. Its antigen is currently unknown. This record belongs to a study of PD-1 blockade in classical Hodgkin lymphoma. About the study: Treatment was intravenous nivolumab, 3 mg/kg every 2 weeks, until progression.

This table comes from immunoSEQ multiplex PCR, and its TCRdb copy is limited to in-frame clones, with some not included. This table has some 9,700 clones, roughly four fifths appearing once. The germline V gene has CDR1 MNHEY and CDR2 SMNVEV (reference sequence). The CDR3 has 11 amino acids. Trimming removed 3 bases at V and 6 bases at J, with 5 bases between. Study-wide results and limits: The study reported lower baseline TCR diversity in newly diagnosed patients than in healthy donors. Newly diagnosed and completely responding patients shared comparable baseline diversity. TCR diversity in CD4+, not CD8+, cells rose significantly by C4D1.

Regarding time point: cycle 4 day 1 (C4D1), after less than 7 weeks of nivolumab. Relapse after autologous stem cell transplantation occurred in every patient, and brentuximab vedotin exposure varied. Sequencing was performed on peripheral blood mononuclear cells (PBMCs), taken before the fourth cycle of nivolumab. The source is a human donor with classical Hodgkin lymphoma. This chain uses TRBV27 with TRBJ1-1; D is perhaps TRBD1 (5 bases). CDR3 bases: TGTGCCAGCAGTTTGGGGCCTGAAGCTTTCTTT. Protein sequence: CASSLGPEAFF.